This TCR beta chain originates from a study of identical twins. Broader study findings: A cross-sectional statistical analysis, not follow-up of the same donors, supported the conclusions. The authors noted that invariant MAIT and iNKT cells could partly confound zero-insertion analyses.

This clonotype was detected many times. Its target is not known. The CDR3 totals 13 residues. With V trimmed by 6 bases and J by 4 bases, 6 bases remained unmatched. A universal primer site was created by template switching, with the cDNA bearing unique molecular identifiers. TCRdb analysed the 5' RACE reads with MiXCR anew, one entry per CDR3 protein. The sample yields over 250,000 distinct CDR3 sequences, roughly 10% seen once. This sample also belongs to another study, concerning yellow fever vaccine responses in identical twins.

The chain links TRBV12-3 or TRBV12-4 to TRBJ2-7; 7 nucleotides agree with TRBD1. The TCR was taken from a woman aged 18-29 years in good health. The sample taken for sequencing was CD8+ T cells sorted from blood. The CDR3 bases are TGTGCCAGCAGGCCGACAGGGCCTTACGAGCAGTACTTC. Translation: CASRPTGPYEQYF.